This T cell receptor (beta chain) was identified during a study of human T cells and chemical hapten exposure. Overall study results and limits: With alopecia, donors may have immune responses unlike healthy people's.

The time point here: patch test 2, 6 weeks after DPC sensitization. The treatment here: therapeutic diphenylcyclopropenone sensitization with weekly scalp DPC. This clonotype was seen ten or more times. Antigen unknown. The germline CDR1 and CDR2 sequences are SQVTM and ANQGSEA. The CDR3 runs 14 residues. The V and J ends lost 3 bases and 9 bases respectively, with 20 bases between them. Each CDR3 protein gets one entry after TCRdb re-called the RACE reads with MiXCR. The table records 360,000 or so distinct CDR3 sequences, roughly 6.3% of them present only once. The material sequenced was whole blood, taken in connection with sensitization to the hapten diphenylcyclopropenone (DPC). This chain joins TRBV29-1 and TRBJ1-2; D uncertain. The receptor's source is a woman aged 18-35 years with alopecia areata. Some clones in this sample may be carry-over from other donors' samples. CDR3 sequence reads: CSVDNSRILDSYTF. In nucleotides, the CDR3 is TGCAGCGTTGATAATTCTAGGATCCTTGACAGCTACACCTTC.